This entry features one T cell receptor beta chain sequence. The CDR3 has 14 residues. Trimming stripped 5 bases from V and 0 bases from J, with 10 bases between. The germline V gene has CDR1 LNHDA and CDR2 SQIVND (reference sequence). This entry belongs to a study of blood T cell repertoires in COVID-19. About the study: The study drew acute and convalescent COVID-19 samples from the United States, Italy and Spain. PBMCs, B-cell-depleted T cells, or T cells were the source of the cDNA or gDNA that made up the material.

The protocol was immunoSEQ multiplex PCR, while the TCRdb copy is restricted to in-frame clones and leaves out a portion. This table has 180,000 or so clones, about 86% appearing once. Sequencing input: peripheral blood. This receptor was obtained from a human donor with acute or convalescent COVID-19. The donor label of this sample is uncertain. V and J are TRBV19 and TRBJ1-1; D is perhaps TRBD1 (6 bases). The CDR3, as DNA: TGTGCCAGTAGTGTACAGGGTTTGAACACTGAAGCTTTCTTT. Encoded protein: CASSVQGLNTEAFF. Drawing the rest from reference TRBV19 and TRBJ1-1, the complete variable domain is DGGITQSPKYLFRKEGQNVTLSCEQNLNHDAMYWYRQDPGQGLRLIYYSQIVNDFQKGDIAEGYSVSREKKESFPLTVTSAQKNPTAFYLCASSVQGLNTEAFFGQGTRLTVV.